This TCR beta chain is drawn from a study of blood T cell repertoires in COVID-19 (dated by TCRdb to the early 2020s). In terms of the full investigation: The collaborator samples originated in the United States, Italy and Spain and spanned the acute and convalescent phases of COVID-19. The material from the prospective study consisted of cDNA or gDNA derived from T cells, B-cell-depleted T cells, or PBMCs. The dataset comprised deeply sampled blood TCRbeta repertoires from subjects exposed to, actively infected with, or recovered from COVID-19. The repertoires were made available in a free public database intended to serve as a resource for research on the immune response to SARS-CoV-2. Samples were obtained from the ongoing ImmuneRACE study (first 160 participants) and from some 1,300 subjects provided by 6 global collaborators. Sample metadata almost always included a de-identified subject ID, COVID-19 status, age in years and sex. Where available, HLA class I and class II types were taken from metadata supplied by the sample provider and were not determined by assay-based typing. Study-level results and caveats: The amount of clinical and demographic metadata varied by source and participant and was provided uncurated.

The germline V gene (reference sequence) sets CDR1 to SGHKS and CDR2 to YYEKEE. Trimming costs V 2 bases and J 4 bases, and their ends lie 13 bases apart. The CDR3 sequence holds 14 residues, the cysteine and phenylalanine included. The CDR3 DNA has 42 bases and is translated from base 1. Turning to this clone: Its recognized antigen is unknown. Qualities for individual bases were not recorded, and no much larger clone is one base off.

The immunoSEQ Assay, a bias-controlled multiplex PCR, was used to amplify TCRbeta CDR3 regions from genomic DNA. The published analysis was carried out like this. The number of nucleated cells in each sample was estimated from the amplification of reference gene primers within the assay. Sequence reads were collapsed and filtered to measure the absolute abundance of every unique TCRbeta CDR3 rearrangement. For each sample, productive Simpson clonality was calculated by taking the square root of Simpson's diversity index across productive rearrangements. Imported from immuneACCESS, the table was reduced by TCRdb to in-frame sequences with V and J called. These copies leave out some clones; in studies compared against another copy, an unresolved V gene accounts for under half, and the cause of the remainder is not known. The DNA gave D and trimming, while V, J and clone size come from that table. Counted in this sample were 200,000 to 250,000 clones; 75% to 85% of them appeared once. The top ten constitute roughly 1.3% of the sample.

At one collaborating source in Seattle, patients were enrolled during active infection and were followed longitudinally through the course of disease. Collaborating institutions collected whole blood in K2EDTA tubes following their own protocols. For TCRbeta analysis, collaborators shipped samples as frozen whole blood, isolated PBMCs, or DNA extracted from either of those sample types. The origin of this receptor is a woman in her thirties with COVID-19, enrolled during active disease. Rearrangement joined TRBV5-5 to TRBJ2-7; TRBD1 might be the D gene, on 6 matching bases. Specimen: peripheral blood. The nucleotide sequence is given as TGTGCCAGCAGCTTTCAGGGGACCCTTTACGAGCAGTACTTC. This is translated as CASSFQGTLYEQYF. Joined to the reference TRBV5-5 and TRBJ2-7 proteins, this CDR3 gives the full variable domain: DAGVTQSPTHLIKTRGQQVTLRCSPISGHKSVSWYQQVLGQGPQFIFQYYEKEERGRGNFPDRFSARQFPNYSSELNVNALLLGDSALYLCASSFQGTLYEQYFGPGTRLTVT.